This TCR beta chain was sequenced in a study of chemoradiotherapy in HPV16-positive cancers. The CDR3 consists of 12 residues. Trimming stripped 2 bases from V and 3 bases from J, with 5 bases between. Germline V gene data show CDR1 as MNHNS and CDR2 as SASEGT. Repertoires were generated with immunoSEQ multiplex PCR, while TCRdb's copy carries only in-frame clones and drops some. The sample has some 32,000 clones, 89% seen once. The specimen comprised blood, sampled from a patient who underwent chemoradiotherapy. This sequence originates from a human donor with HPV-associated anogenital cancer. This rearrangement joins TRBV6-1 to TRBJ2-7; D gene ambiguous. The CDR3 DNA sequence: TGTGCCAGCAGTGAAACCGACTACGAGCAGTACTTC. Protein product: CASSETDYEQYF.